This T cell receptor beta chain was observed in a study of cytomegalovirus exposure and HLA in healthy donors. This CDR3 is 16 amino acids long. Germline trimming cut 4 bases from V and 6 bases from J; bases unmatched to any gene: 10. Germline loops: CDR1 SGHNT, CDR2 YYREEE (reference sequence). Sequenced by immunoSEQ multiplex PCR; TCRdb stores in-frame clones only, minus some. The data hold tens of thousands of clones, with 97% observed a single time. These donors were members of the roughly 120-subject validation cohort, a group separate from the approximately 700-subject first cohort. Points on this clone: Antigen unknown.

General study results and limits: According to a subsequent analysis, TCR clusters from the first cohort were inclined to appear together in the roughly 110 validation repertoires. Investigators reported 150 to 200 TCR beta chains as tied to cytomegalovirus. Most observed TCR sequences were rare, whereas some public TCRs were detected in many donors.

The sequencing input was PBMCs. This sequence joins TRBV5-4 and TRBJ2-1; 10 bases map to TRBD2. This receptor was taken from a man in his thirties or forties in good health and CMV-seropositive. This CDR3 reads CASSPISGRSANEQFF. CDR3 DNA: TGTGCCAGCAGCCCCATTAGCGGGAGGTCTGCCAATGAGCAGTTCTTC.